These 30 T cell receptor beta chains were sequenced from one sample in a study of blood T cell repertoires in COVID-19. Assay: immunoSEQ multiplex PCR; the TCRdb copy retains only in-frame clones and omits some. This table holds 95,000 to 100,000 clones, more than 75% found once. Specimen: peripheral blood. The receptors here all came from a woman aged 25-40 years with acute or convalescent COVID-19.

The J gene is TRBJ2-7, the V gene TRBV6-5; the D gene is possibly TRBD2 (5 bases). V was cut by 8 bases and J by 1 base, with 9 bases left in between. Per germline, CDR1 MNHEY and CDR2 SVGAGI. The CDR3 totals 12 residues. The CDR3 here is CASGEGSYEQYF. The CDR3, as DNA: TGTGCCAGCGGCGAGGGTTCCTACGAGCAGTACTTC.

This chain links TRBV6-7 with TRBJ2-7, with a possible D match to TRBD1 (5 bases). TRBV6-7 is an ORF, and what it does is uncertain. The CDR3 has 13 amino acids. V dropped 0 bases and J dropped 6 bases, with 9 bases sitting between them. CDR3 in amino acids: CASSYSIRGEQYF. The CDR3 region has the DNA TGTGCCAGCAGTTACTCGATTAGGGGCGAGCAGTACTTC.

This chain uses TRBV27 with TRBJ2-7, with TRBD1 matching 7 bases. Unmatched junction bases numbered 13, after V lost 8 bases and J lost 6 bases. The CDR3 spans 14 residues. Per the germline V gene, CDR1 is MNHEY and CDR2 is SMNVEV (reference sequence). CDR3 sequence reads: CASLPRQGRSEQYF. DNA of the CDR3: TGTGCCAGCCTTCCCAGACAGGGTCGGAGCGAGCAGTACTTC.

This clone was found once. The rearrangement joins TRBV24-1 to TRBJ1-1; maybe TRBD1 (5 bases). Per germline, CDR1 KGHDR and CDR2 SFDVKD. The V gene lost 4 bases and the J gene lost 3 bases, with 14 bases spanning the gap. This CDR3 has 15 amino acids. CDR3 sequence (DNA): TGTGCCACCAGTGACCCCAAGGGAGGGGACACTGAAGCTTTCTTT. Its protein is CATSDPKGGDTEAFF.

This clone was counted once. The genes are TRBV5-1 and TRBJ1-1; perhaps TRBD1 as D (6 bases). The CDR3 spans 16 residues. Trimming stripped 4 bases from V and 3 bases from J, with 19 bases between. Germline CDR1 SGHRS, CDR2 YFSETQ. The CDR3 region is CASSIHRVRQDTEAFF. DNA for the CDR3: TGCGCCAGCAGCATTCACAGGGTAAGGCAGGACACTGAAGCTTTCTTT. Full variable domain (missing parts from reference TRBV5-1 and TRBJ1-1): KAGVTQTPRYLIKTRGQQVTLSCSPISGHRSVSWYQQTPGQGLQFLFEYFSETQRNKGNFPGRFSGRQFSNSRSEMNVSTLELGDSALYLCASSIHRVRQDTEAFFGQGTRLTVV.

This clone has just a few counts. The chain is built from TRBV19 and TRBJ1-4; 7 bases align to TRBD1. The junction had 8 bases not matched to a gene; V was cut back by 8 bases and J by 5 bases. CDR1 and CDR2 from the germline V gene are LNHDA and SQIVND (reference sequence). The CDR3 totals 14 residues. For the CDR3, the DNA is TGTGCCAGTCAACCGACAGGGAGGAATGAAAAACTGTTTTTT. Residues: CASQPTGRNEKLFF.

This sequence joins TRBV19 and TRBJ2-3; 12 bases agree with TRBD2. This CDR3 spans 18 amino acids. Trimming cost V 5 bases and J 0 bases; bases outside gene matches: 9. Per germline, CDR1 LNHDA and CDR2 SQIVND (reference sequence). The DNA for the CDR3 is TGTGCCAGTAGTCCCATGACTAGCGGGGGTGCTAGCACAGATACGCAGTATTTT. Translation gives CASSPMTSGGASTDTQYF.

This chain joins TRBV14 and TRBJ2-5; no definite D call. Trimming removed 5 bases from V and 5 bases from J, with 12 bases in between. This CDR3 comprises 13 residues. CDR1 is SGHDN and CDR2 is FVKESK in the germline V gene. Written as DNA, the CDR3 is TGTGCCAGCAGCGCCTCGGGTGCGGAGACCCAGTACTTC. Protein sequence: CASSASGAETQYF.

This clone was seen only once. The chain combines TRBV5-4 with TRBJ2-1; TRBD1 matches at 11 bases. After removal of 5 bases from V and 1 base from J, the junction contained 2 bases not matched to a gene. Germline V lookup: CDR1 SGHNT, CDR2 YYREEE (reference sequence). This CDR3 has 15 residues. This CDR3 is CASRRDRGSYNEQFF. CDR3 nucleotide sequence: TGTGCCAGCAGAAGGGACAGGGGGTCCTACAATGAGCAGTTCTTC. The whole variable domain, filled in from reference TRBV5-4 and TRBJ2-1, reads ETGVTQSPTHLIKTRGQQVTLRCSSQSGHNTVSWYQQALGQGPQFIFQYYREEENGRGNFPPRFSGLQFPNYSSELNVNALELDDSALYLCASRRDRGSYNEQFFGPGTRLTVL.

The CDR3 bases are TGCGCCAGCAGTAGCGGCCCGGGACAGGGGACTGGTGAGCAGTTCTTC. Translating it yields CASSSGPGQGTGEQFF. The genes are TRBV10-1 and TRBJ2-1; 10 positions agree with TRBD1. Per the germline V gene, CDR1 is WNHNN and CDR2 is SYGVQD (reference sequence). V dropped 5 bases and J dropped 9; count of bases not matched to a gene: 13. The CDR3 length is 16 residues.

The V gene is TRBV11-2, the J gene TRBJ1-5, with D tentatively TRBD1 (6 bases). CDR3 length: 13 amino acids. In germline, CDR1 is SGHAT, CDR2 FQNNGV. Trimming stripped 5 bases from V and 4 bases from J, with 9 bases between. The CDR3 coding sequence is TGTGCCAGCAGCCAGGGGACAAATCAGCCCCAGCATTTT. Protein sequence: CASSQGTNQPQHF.

In its sample, this clone was seen a few times. The chain has TRBV5-6 and TRBJ1-2; weak D call: TRBD1 (6 bases). CDR3 length: 12 residues. V lost 6 bases and J lost 5, with 11 bases in between. Germline CDR1 reads SGHDT; CDR2 reads YYEEEE. This CDR3 reads CASTSTGYGYTF. CDR3 nucleotide sequence: TGTGCCAGCACCTCGACAGGTTATGGCTACACCTTC.

The chain carries TRBV7-3 and TRBJ2-1, with TRBD2 identical over 7 bases. Germline V gene sequence: CDR1 SGHTA, CDR2 FQGTGA. The trim removed 6 bases at V and 6 bases at J, leaving 8 bases unmatched. The CDR3 runs to 14 residues. CDR3 DNA: TGTGCCAGCAGTCCATACGGGGGGACCAATGAGCAGTTCTTC. Its protein is CASSPYGGTNEQFF.

Turning to this clone: One end of the junction varies from germline; a read error may be responsible. The chain employs TRBV7-8 and TRBJ1-2; D perhaps matches TRBD1 (5 bases). Germline CDR1 is SGHVS and CDR2 is FQNEAQ. The CDR3 has 13 residues. CDR3: CASSLGPLGTGAF. For the CDR3, the DNA is TGTGCCAGCAGCTTAGGGCCCCTAGGGACTGGGGCATTC.

The V and J genes are TRBV7-9 and TRBJ1-2; D not resolved. Germline V lookup: CDR1 SEHNR, CDR2 FQNEAQ (reference sequence). V gave up 5 bases and J gave up 3 bases, with 13 bases separating them. The CDR3 is 14 residues long. The CDR3, as DNA: TGTGCCAGCAGCCGTCCCGGGTTAGACTATGGCTACACCTTC. It translates to CASSRPGLDYGYTF.

The chain links TRBV9 to TRBJ1-2, with D perhaps TRBD1 (5 bases). V lost 3 bases, J lost 4 bases, and 13 bases lay in between. Germline CDR1 and CDR2: SGDLS and YYNGEE. This CDR3 has 14 residues. CDR3 protein: CASSESSGPYGYTF. CDR3 sequence (DNA): TGTGCCAGCAGCGAATCATCAGGGCCCTATGGCTACACCTTC. The variable domain in full, with the rest retrieved from reference TRBV9 and TRBJ1-2, is DSGVTQTPKHLITATGQRVTLRCSPRSGDLSVYWYQQSLDQGLQFLIQYYNGEERAKGNILERFSAQQFPDLHSELNLSSLELGDSALYFCASSESSGPYGYTFGSGTRLTVV.

This sequence joins TRBV7-9 and TRBJ2-1, with D tentatively TRBD1 (6 bases). The CDR3 runs 13 residues. V was pared by 3 bases and J by 5 bases, with 8 bases between. Per germline, CDR1 SEHNR and CDR2 FQNEAQ (reference sequence). The CDR3 is CASSFGQHNEQFF. The CDR3 nucleotides are TGTGCCAGCAGCTTTGGACAGCACAATGAGCAGTTCTTC.

V gene TRBV12-5 combines with J gene TRBJ1-5; D is unresolved. The CDR3 loop spans 13 amino acids. Germline V CDR1 and CDR2: LGHNT, FRNRAP. V dropped 7 bases and J dropped 0 bases, with 7 bases sitting between them. The CDR3 loop is CASDSLSNQPQHF. CDR3 DNA sequence: TGTGCTAGTGACAGTCTTAGCAATCAGCCCCAGCATTTT.

The J gene is TRBJ1-1, the V gene TRBV18, with unresolved D. Trimming left V 6 bases short and J 1 base short, with 12 bases between. CDR3 size: 14 residues. Germline V lookup: CDR1 KGHSH, CDR2 LQKENI. Here the CDR3 DNA reads TGTGCCAGCTCCTACAGCCGGGGGAACACTGAAGCTTTCTTT. This encodes CASSYSRGNTEAFF.

A note on this clone: This same CDR3 is encoded by further DNA sequences in the sample. The chain uses TRBV19 and TRBJ2-1; 13 positions match TRBD2. V gave up 1 base and J gave up 6 bases; unmatched junction bases: 6. This CDR3 is 17 amino acids long. Germline CDR1 reads LNHDA; CDR2 reads SQIVND (reference sequence). This chain's CDR3 is CASSIGTSGGSRNEQFF. The CDR3 DNA reads TGTGCCAGTAGTATAGGGACTAGCGGGGGAAGCCGCAATGAGCAGTTCTTC.

The chain combines TRBV11-3 with TRBJ2-1, with D possibly being TRBD2 (6 bases). The CDR3 is 14 residues long. CDR1 SGHNT and CDR2 YENEEA come from the germline V gene. V dropped 1 base and J dropped 8 bases, with 12 bases sitting between them. The CDR3 coding sequence is TGTGCCAGCAGCTTAGGTGGAGGGGTCCATGAGCAGTTCTTC. Its protein is CASSLGGGVHEQFF.

This chain uses TRBV4-1 with TRBJ1-2; no firm D call. CDR1 is MGHRA, CDR2 YSYEKL, per germline. There are 17 residues in the CDR3. V lost 1 base, J lost 4 bases, and 19 bases lay in between. The DNA of the CDR3 is TGCGCCAGCAGCCAAGGGGCATCCGGATCGTTTCTCTATGGCTACACCTTC. Translating it yields CASSQGASGSFLYGYTF.

This chain joins TRBV25-1 and TRBJ2-7, with TRBD1 as a possible D gene (6 bases). There are 15 residues in the CDR3. V dropped 6 bases and J dropped 0 bases, with 15 bases sitting between them. CDR1 and CDR2 from the germline V gene are MGHDK and SYGVNS. This chain's CDR3 is CASRLNTGPSYEQYF. In nucleotides, the CDR3 is TGTGCCAGCAGACTTAATACAGGGCCCTCCTACGAGCAGTACTTC.

The V and J genes are TRBV5-5 and TRBJ1-1; D is unresolved. Between the trimmed V and J ends, which lost 2 bases and 1 base, there was a span of 9 bases. The CDR3 runs to 14 residues. CDR1 SGHKS and CDR2 YYEKEE come from the germline V gene (reference sequence). CDR3 residues: CASSFSTSNTEAFF. In nucleotides, the CDR3 is TGTGCCAGCAGCTTTAGCACGTCGAACACTGAAGCTTTCTTT.

The chain couples TRBV12-3 or TRBV12-4 to TRBJ2-2; a weak D match, TRBD1 (5 bases). The CDR3 totals 13 residues. The V and J ends lost 8 bases and 6 bases respectively, with 13 bases between them. In DNA form, the CDR3 reads TGTGCCAGCGTTCGACAGATGTCCGGGGAGCTGTTTTTT. Protein sequence: CASVRQMSGELFF.

This chain uses TRBV19 with TRBJ2-6; TRBD2 is a possible D gene (6 bases). The V end lost 4 bases, the J end lost 0 bases, and 25 bases lay between the germline ends. The CDR3 is made up of 21 amino acids. CDR1 and CDR2 from the germline V gene are LNHDA and SQIVND (reference sequence). The CDR3 loop is CASSTSRRAEESPSGANVLTF. CDR3 DNA: TGTGCCAGTAGTACCTCCCGGAGGGCAGAAGAGTCTCCCTCTGGGGCCAACGTCCTGACTTTC.

The chain is built from TRBV7-6 and TRBJ2-3, with 9 bases that match TRBD1. V trimming: 5 bases; J trimming: 3 bases; junction bases outside the gene matches: 3. This CDR3 region has 14 residues. Germline lookup yields CDR1 SGHVS and CDR2 FNYEAQ. CDR3 DNA sequence: TGTGCCAGCAGCAAAGGACAGGGGACAGATACGCAGTATTTT. It yields the protein CASSKGQGTDTQYF.

This sequence joins TRBV30 and TRBJ2-6; D is possibly TRBD2 (5 bases). The CDR3 runs to 15 residues. Germline V CDR1 and CDR2: GTSNPN, SVGIG (reference sequence). Deletions cut 3 bases from V and 0 bases from J, with 9 bases between. The CDR3 region has the DNA TGTGCCTGGAGCCCCAGCGGCTCTGGGGCCAACGTCCTGACTTTC. This sequence encodes CAWSPSGSGANVLTF.

The J gene is TRBJ2-7, the V gene TRBV5-1; TRBD2 matches at 8 bases. Per the germline V gene, CDR1 is SGHRS and CDR2 is YFSETQ. The CDR3 has 16 residues. V dropped 3 bases and J dropped 0; count of bases not matched to a gene: 8. CDR3 region: CASSSSGGTSSYEQYF. CDR3 nucleotide sequence: TGCGCCAGCAGCTCCTCGGGGGGGACCAGCTCCTACGAGCAGTACTTC.

The chain carries TRBV7-9 and TRBJ2-7; D may be TRBD1 (5 bases). There are 15 residues in the CDR3. Between the trimmed V and J ends, which lost 3 bases and 4 bases, there was a span of 16 bases. Germline CDR1 and CDR2: SEHNR and FQNEAQ (reference sequence). This CDR3 is CASSFPPTDQYEQYF. The CDR3 DNA follows: TGTGCCAGCAGCTTCCCTCCGACAGACCAATACGAGCAGTACTTC.